The rows below give T cell receptor beta chains drawn from one sample of a study of human T cells and chemical hapten exposure. MiXCR was run by TCRdb on the 5' RACE reads, yielding one entry per CDR3 protein. This table has tens of thousands of distinct CDR3 sequences, approximately 8% appearing once. The receptors here all came from a male donor in good health. The conserved cysteine and the conserved F or W are not part of the CDR3 here. Not every row has a clone size; where given, it reads once, few, many or a size class.

CDR3	J	V	size
ASSKQLLQETQY	TRBJ2-5	TRBV5-1	many
ASSIGLNQPQH	TRBJ1-5	TRBV7-6	many
ASSPRTFSYEQY	TRBJ2-7	TRBV6-2/TRBV6-3	many
ASSLADRSGNQPQH	TRBJ1-5	TRBV7-9	NA
ASSSDSPAAVN	TRBJ2-3	TRBV5-1	many
ASSLDLEGGQF	TRBJ2-1	TRBV12-3/TRBV12-4	many
ASSYEGLGLEDTQY	TRBJ2-3	TRBV6-5	many
ASSSTGGISSYEQY	TRBJ2-7	TRBV7-2	many
ASSLVRHFGTTEAF	TRBJ1-1	TRBV5-6	NA
SALTGTNEKLF	TRBJ1-4	TRBV20-1	NA
SVGRTGMNTEAF	TRBJ1-1	TRBV29-1	few
ASSLPNYNEQF	TRBJ2-1	TRBV7-9	many
ASSYGDTPSYGYT	TRBJ1-2	TRBV6-5	many
ASSVTDKPYEQY	TRBJ2-7	TRBV5-1	few
ASSPRQGTGQY	TRBJ2-7	TRBV12-3/TRBV12-4	NA
SATSGTSTDTQY	TRBJ2-3	TRBV20-1	few
ASSLRSGVSEKLF	TRBJ1-4	TRBV7-9	few
ARRAGGPYNEQF	TRBJ2-1	TRBV2	NA
ASSPYQREDTEAF	TRBJ1-1	TRBV5-6	few
ASSLSFTRGRLQETQY	TRBJ2-5	TRBV7-2	NA
ASSSSKTGNTIY	TRBJ1-3	TRBV11-2	NA
ASSPPGQGTYEQY	TRBJ2-7	TRBV7-9	many
ASSQDRGPYNSPLH	TRBJ1-6	TRBV4-3	few
ASSPTWEDTDTQY	TRBJ2-3	TRBV7-9	NA
ASSYFLAGREQF	TRBJ2-1	TRBV6-2/TRBV6-3	many
ASSQEKGVGYEQY	TRBJ2-7	TRBV14	NA
ASSTDRASDGYT	TRBJ1-2	TRBV12-3/TRBV12-4	few
ASSQDFSPGETQY	TRBJ2-5	TRBV3-1	few
SVEVGATYGYT	TRBJ1-2	TRBV29-1	few
SARGYRAGDTEAF	TRBJ1-1	TRBV20-1	many
ASSLPGPTGEQY	TRBJ2-7	TRBV5-1	many
ASSQVVAWSSYNEQF	TRBJ2-1	TRBV4-3	few
ASSHRSGYT	TRBJ1-2	TRBV4-2	few
ASSKWTSGGNEQF	TRBJ2-1	TRBV19	NA
ASSEGQAMQY	TRBJ2-7	TRBV6-1	many
ASSYSKWPVQETQY	TRBJ2-5	TRBV6-5	many
ASSPTSDRREQY	TRBJ2-7	TRBV7-8	NA
ASSWNTEAF	TRBJ1-1	TRBV5-5	few
ASSQHGSGTEAF	TRBJ1-1	TRBV3-1	few
SALRTSTDTQY	TRBJ2-3	TRBV20-1	few
ASSPQGYEQY	TRBJ2-7	TRBV12-3/TRBV12-4	NA
ASSQAGGGYGYT	TRBJ1-2	TRBV4-3	few
ASSLNPPGTANTGELF	TRBJ2-2	TRBV7-2	many
ASSHPGLED	TRBJ2-3	TRBV5-8	few
ASSVSGFSNQPQH	TRBJ1-5	TRBV6-1	NA